This T cell receptor (beta chain) was captured in a study of cytomegalovirus exposure and HLA in healthy donors. Only a few counts were recorded for this clone. With 60 Vbeta and 13 Jbeta primers, the PCR was carried out. Sequenced by immunoSEQ multiplex PCR; TCRdb stores in-frame clones only, minus some. This table has some 200,000 clones, approximately 85% appearing once. This CDR3 has 14 residues. Trimming removed 7 bases from V and 6 bases from J; junction bases left unmatched: 8. CDR1 and CDR2 (germline): SGHNT, YENEEA. This clonotype was obtained from a girl aged 10-17 years in good health and CMV-seropositive. The specimen sequenced was PBMCs. J is TRBJ2-2 and V is TRBV11-3; 7 bases are shared with TRBD1. CDR3 loop: CASNRQGLPGELFF. CDR3 DNA sequence: TGTGCCAGCAATCGACAGGGATTACCCGGGGAGCTGTTTTTT.